This T cell receptor (beta chain) was identified during a study of cytomegalovirus exposure and HLA in healthy donors. Regarding the study as a whole: A later analysis showed TCR association rates differing by HLA locus, peaking at DRB1 and lowest at HLA-C. TRBV6-2, TRBV6-3 and some other V segments were unresolvable in 87-base-pair reads. Later on, an analysis tied 15,000 to 20,000 TCR beta sequences to HLA alleles at 0.05 false discovery rate. For most TCR sequences rarity was the rule, although some public TCRs occurred in many donors.

This clone was counted between two and nine times. No antigen is known for it. Germline CDR1 and CDR2: MNHEY and SVGAGI. The CDR3 is 16 residues long. The germline V and J ends were trimmed by 0 bases and 0 bases, with 9 bases remaining between them. PCR involved 60 Vbeta and 13 Jbeta primers. Clones were read by immunoSEQ multiplex PCR, and TCRdb kept only the in-frame ones, dropping some. This table has some 150,000 clones, around 65% appearing once. The material sequenced was PBMCs. V is TRBV6-5 and J is TRBJ1-3; no firm D call. This clonotype originated in a young woman in good health and CMV-seropositive. The CDR3 DNA follows: TGTGCCAGCAGTTACTCCGGGGAATACTCTGGAAACACCATATATTTT. It codes for CASSYSGEYSGNTIYF.